This T cell receptor (beta chain) emerged from a study of low-dose radiotherapy and immunotherapy resistance in tumors. Study-level information: Fractions of 0.5 Gy went to Cohort 1 every 2 weeks, totaling 6.5 Gy. At a dose of 200 mg/m2, intravenous cyclophosphamide was given every two weeks, one day before radiation and immunotherapy. Oral aspirin at 300 mg was taken daily by patients for four cycles, beginning on cycle 1 day 1. Patients were treated with intravenous nivolumab at 240 mg every two weeks and were also dosed with ipilimumab at 1 mg/kg every six weeks.

Gene-specific TRAV and TRBV primers were used for first-strand cDNA, covering alpha and beta chains. TCR amplification used roughly 20 PCR cycles, a constant-region primer and a V-primer adapter. TCRdb recomputed calls from the reads with MiXCR, one row per CDR3 protein. The sample shows more than 70,000 distinct CDR3 sequences, less than 40% of them seen only once. V lost 0 bases to trimming and J lost 11 bases, with 12 bases between them. CDR3 length: 14 amino acids. Germline V gene lookup returns CDR1 SGHRS and CDR2 YFSETQ. Specified time point: before trial treatment. The source was PBMCs, collected before treatment. The chain employs TRBV5-1 and TRBJ1-6, with unresolved D. The clonotype was recovered from a female donor with ovarian cancer. This chain's CDR3 is CASSLDKGTAPLHF. The CDR3 DNA reads TGCGCCAGCAGCTTGGATAAGGGAACGGCACCCCTCCACTTT.